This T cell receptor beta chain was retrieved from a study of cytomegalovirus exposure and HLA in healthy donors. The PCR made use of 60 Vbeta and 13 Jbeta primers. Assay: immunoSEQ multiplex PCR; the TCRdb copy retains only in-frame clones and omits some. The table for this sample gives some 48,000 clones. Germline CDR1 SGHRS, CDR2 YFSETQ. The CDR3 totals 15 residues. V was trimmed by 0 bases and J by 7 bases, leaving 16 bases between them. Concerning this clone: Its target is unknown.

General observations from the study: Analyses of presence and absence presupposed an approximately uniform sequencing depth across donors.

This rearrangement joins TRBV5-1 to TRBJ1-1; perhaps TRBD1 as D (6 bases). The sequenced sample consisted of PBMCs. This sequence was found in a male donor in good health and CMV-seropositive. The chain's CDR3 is CASSLERQGFGEAFF. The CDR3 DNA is TGCGCCAGCAGCTTGGAAAGGCAGGGGTTTGGTGAAGCTTTCTTT.